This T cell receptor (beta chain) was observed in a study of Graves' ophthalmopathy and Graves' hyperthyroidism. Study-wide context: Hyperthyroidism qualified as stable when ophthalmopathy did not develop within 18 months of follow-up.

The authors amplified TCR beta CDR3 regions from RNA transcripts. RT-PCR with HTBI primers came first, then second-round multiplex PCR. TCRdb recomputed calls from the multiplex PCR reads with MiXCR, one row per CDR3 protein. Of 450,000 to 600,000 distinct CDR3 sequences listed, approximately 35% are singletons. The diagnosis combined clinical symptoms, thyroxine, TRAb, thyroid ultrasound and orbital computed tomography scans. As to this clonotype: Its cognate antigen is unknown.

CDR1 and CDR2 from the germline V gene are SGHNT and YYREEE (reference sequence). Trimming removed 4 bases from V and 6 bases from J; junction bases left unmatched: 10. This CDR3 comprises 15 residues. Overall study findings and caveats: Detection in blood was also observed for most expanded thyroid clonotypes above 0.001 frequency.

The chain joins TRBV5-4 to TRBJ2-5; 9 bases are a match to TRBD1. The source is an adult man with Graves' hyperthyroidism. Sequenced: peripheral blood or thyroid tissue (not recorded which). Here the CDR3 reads CASSVEGQGLKTQYF. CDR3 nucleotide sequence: TGTGCCAGCAGCGTTGAGGGACAGGGCCTTAAGACCCAGTACTTC.